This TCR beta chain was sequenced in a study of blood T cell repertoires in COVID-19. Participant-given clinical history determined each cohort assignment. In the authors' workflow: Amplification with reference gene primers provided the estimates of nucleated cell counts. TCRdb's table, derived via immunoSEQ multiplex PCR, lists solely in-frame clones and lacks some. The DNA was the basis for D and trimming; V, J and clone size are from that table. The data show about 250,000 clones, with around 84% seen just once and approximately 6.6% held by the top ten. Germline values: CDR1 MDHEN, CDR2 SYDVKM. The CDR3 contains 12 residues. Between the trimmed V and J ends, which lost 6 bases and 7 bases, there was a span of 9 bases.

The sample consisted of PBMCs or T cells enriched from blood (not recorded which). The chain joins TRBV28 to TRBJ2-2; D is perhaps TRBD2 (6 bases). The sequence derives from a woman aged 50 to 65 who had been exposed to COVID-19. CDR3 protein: CASSAGLGELFF. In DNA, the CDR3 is TGTGCCAGCAGCGCGGGACTCGGGGAGCTGTTTTTT.